This entry lists 30 T cell receptor beta chains sequenced from one sample in a study of cytomegalovirus exposure and HLA in healthy donors. PCR involved 60 Vbeta and 13 Jbeta primers. Assay used: immunoSEQ multiplex PCR; TCRdb lists only in-frame clones, some missing. The profile shows over 35,000 clones, approximately 70% of them singletons. What was sequenced was PBMCs. The receptors originated from a man in his forties or fifties in good health and CMV-seronegative.

In this sample, this clone turned up a few times. The genes are TRBV5-1 and TRBJ1-1; TRBD1 aligns across 8 bases. This CDR3 has 13 amino acids. Germline values: CDR1 SGHRS, CDR2 YFSETQ. V was clipped by 0 bases and J by 7 bases; unmatched bases: 2. CDR3 nucleotides: TGCGCCAGCAGCTTGGTCGGGACAGGTGAAGCTTTCTTT. This gives the protein CASSLVGTGEAFF. Based on the CDR3 plus reference TRBV5-1 and TRBJ1-1, the full variable domain is KAGVTQTPRYLIKTRGQQVTLSCSPISGHRSVSWYQQTPGQGLQFLFEYFSETQRNKGNFPGRFSGRQFSNSRSEMNVSTLELGDSALYLCASSLVGTGEAFFGQGTRLTVV.

This chain links TRBV7-5 with TRBJ2-5; the D call of TRBD1 is as the table states it, not checked on the DNA. TRBV7-5 is a pseudogene segment. The CDR3 runs 18 residues. The CDR3 DNA is TGTGTCAGAAGCCCCCGAGCAACAGGGGCCGAAATAAGGGAGACCCAGTACTTC. It encodes CVRSPRATGAEIRETQYF.

This sequence joins TRBV7-9 and TRBJ2-3; 7 positions agree with TRBD1. The ends lost 1 base at V and 4 bases at J; junction bases unmatched: 5. The CDR3 has 15 residues. CDR1 is SEHNR and CDR2 is FQNEAQ in the germline V gene (reference sequence). DNA for the CDR3: TGTGCCAGCAGCTTAGTTTCAGGGGGTGCAGATACGCAGTATTTT. This translates into CASSLVSGGADTQYF.

This rearrangement joins TRBV4-1 to TRBJ2-7; 9 nucleotides align to TRBD2. Germline-derived CDR1 and CDR2 are MGHRA and YSYEKL. The J segment lost 2 bases and the V segment lost 5 bases, leaving 7 bases of the junction unmatched. The CDR3 loop spans 15 amino acids. CDR3 sequence reads: CASSFAGGDTYEQYF. CDR3 sequence (DNA): TGCGCCAGCAGCTTCGCGGGGGGGGACACCTACGAGCAGTACTTC.

The chain links TRBV5-1 to TRBJ1-2, with 8 bases identical to TRBD1. The CDR3 totals 15 residues. V shed 4 bases, J shed 3 bases, and the junction held 8 bases outside the gene matches. Germline V gene lookup returns CDR1 SGHRS and CDR2 YFSETQ. The CDR3 DNA is TGCGCCAGCAGCAAGGACAGGGTTCAAGACTATGGCTACACCTTC. Translation gives CASSKDRVQDYGYTF.

The genes are TRBV7-2 and TRBJ2-4, with 7 bases identical to TRBD1. The germline V gene has CDR1 SGHTA and CDR2 FQGNSA. J gave up 0 bases and V 1 base, and 3 bases lay outside the gene matches. There are 16 residues in the CDR3. The CDR3 region is CASSLGGGRAKNIQYF. CDR3 nucleotide sequence: TGTGCCAGCAGCTTAGGAGGGGGCCGAGCCAAAAACATTCAGTACTTC.

This clone was seen only a few times. The rearrangement joins TRBV6-1 to TRBJ1-1; 7 bases align to TRBD1. The germline V gene encodes CDR1 MNHNS and CDR2 SASEGT. Germline trimming cut 3 bases from V and 0 bases from J; bases unmatched to any gene: 7. The CDR3 consists of 16 residues. The CDR3 protein is CASSDGQDSMNTEAFF. In nucleotides, the CDR3 is TGTGCCAGCAGTGACGGACAGGATTCAATGAACACTGAAGCTTTCTTT.

This clone was seen only a few times. V usage is TRBV5-5 and J usage is TRBJ1-2; D not certain. Germline CDR1 SGHKS, CDR2 YYEKEE (reference sequence). V lost 2 bases and J 8 bases, leaving 13 bases between the germline ends. CDR3 length: 13 residues. CDR3 in amino acids: CASSFGGTGGYTF. Here the CDR3 DNA reads TGTGCCAGCAGCTTCGGAGGAACGGGAGGCTACACCTTC.

The rearrangement links TRBV13 to TRBJ2-7; 8 bases match TRBD1. The ends lost 5 bases at V and 6 bases at J; junction bases unmatched: 15. CDR3 length: 16 residues. The germline gives CDR1 PRHDT, CDR2 FYEKMQ (reference sequence). The CDR3 loop is CASSLLPETGVSEQYF. The DNA for the CDR3 is TGTGCCAGCAGCCTCCTCCCGGAGACAGGGGTTAGCGAGCAGTACTTC. Supplemented by reference TRBV13 and TRBJ2-7, the full variable domain reads AAGVIQSPRHLIKEKRETATLKCYPIPRHDTVYWYQQGPGQDPQFLISFYEKMQSDKGSIPDRFSAQQFSDYHSELNMSSLELGDSALYFCASSLLPETGVSEQYFGPGTRLTVT.

This chain links TRBV5-6 with TRBJ2-5; weak D call: TRBD2 (6 bases). The DNA end lines up better with TRBJ2-7; the J call may be wrong. The CDR3 sequence is 13 residues long. Germline assignment: CDR1 SGHDT and CDR2 YYEEEE. The CDR3 DNA sequence: TGTGCCAGCAGCTTGGGGAGGAGGGACGAGCAGTACTTC. It yields the protein CASSLGRRDEQYF.

The chain uses TRBV4-1 and TRBJ2-7, with TRBD1 identical over 7 bases. Germline CDR1 reads MGHRA; CDR2 reads YSYEKL. The CDR3 is made up of 14 amino acids. J lost 3 bases, V lost 4 bases, and 6 bases had no gene match. The CDR3 DNA reads TGCGCCAGCAGCCCAGGGACAGACCACTACGAGCAGTACTTC. Translated, it gives CASSPGTDHYEQYF.

The chain combines TRBV4-1 with TRBJ2-1, with 9 bases identical to TRBD1. Germline V gene lookup returns CDR1 MGHRA and CDR2 YSYEKL. The CDR3 consists of 17 residues. V shed 4 bases and J 0 bases; nucleotides not matched to a gene: 7. The CDR3, as DNA: TGCGCCAGCAGCCGAGGGACAGGGTCCAACTCCTACAATGAGCAGTTCTTC. It yields the protein CASSRGTGSNSYNEQFF.

This sequence joins TRBV6-5 and TRBJ2-7; 8 bases agree with TRBD1. CDR1 MNHEY and CDR2 SVGAGI come from the germline V gene. The V and J ends lost 6 bases and 3 bases, in that order; junction bases with no gene match: 7. The CDR3 contains 14 residues. CDR3 sequence reads: CASRHRGALYEQYF. The CDR3 nucleotides read TGTGCCAGCAGACACAGGGGGGCACTCTACGAGCAGTACTTC.

The chain carries TRBV7-6 and TRBJ2-7, with TRBD2 matching over 15 bases. Germline CDR1 and CDR2: SGHVS and FNYEAQ. The CDR3 contains 14 residues. The J segment lost 4 bases and the V segment lost 5 bases, leaving 0 bases of the junction unmatched. CDR3 coding DNA: TGTGCCAGCAGCGGGACTAGCGGGGGGTACGAGCAGTACTTC. Translation: CASSGTSGGYEQYF.

The chain couples TRBV2 to TRBJ2-7; possible D gene TRBD1, 6 bases. Germline V gives CDR1 SNHLY, CDR2 FYNNEI. The CDR3 consists of 12 residues. V lost 11 bases and J lost 7, with 18 bases in between. The CDR3 DNA is TGTGCCGGGAACAGGGTTTCGCGTGAGCAGTACTTC. Protein sequence: CAGNRVSREQYF. The full variable domain, rest sourced from reference TRBV2 and TRBJ2-7, is EPEVTQTPSHQVTQMGQEVILRCVPISNHLYFYWYRQILGQKVEFLVSFYNNEISEKSEIFDDQFSVERPDGSNFTLKIRSTKLEDSAMYFCAGNRVSREQYFGPGTRLTVT.

The chain is built from TRBV5-1 and TRBJ2-7; 8 positions match TRBD1. The V segment lost 4 bases and the J segment 2 bases; nucleotides outside the gene matches: 8. CDR3 length equals 15 residues. Germline CDR1 SGHRS, CDR2 YFSETQ. In nucleotides, the CDR3 is TGCGCCAGCAGCCACCGGGACAGGAAGACCTACGAGCAGTACTTC. Protein: CASSHRDRKTYEQYF.

The V gene is TRBV6-1, the J gene TRBJ1-1, with TRBD1 as a possible D gene (6 bases). Trimming took 6 bases from V and 11 from J, leaving 22 bases between them. CDR1 and CDR2 from the germline V gene are MNHNS and SASEGT. The CDR3 is 14 amino acids. The CDR3 spells CASSSLGGALFAFF. CDR3 nucleotides: TGTGCCAGCAGCTCTCTCGGGGGGGCTCTGTTTGCTTTCTTT.

This clone was counted only a few times. This chain joins TRBV20-1 and TRBJ1-2, with D unresolved. This CDR3 comprises 11 residues. In germline, CDR1 is DFQATT, CDR2 SNEGSKA (reference sequence). V was clipped by 5 bases and J by 8 bases, with 12 bases between them. DNA for the CDR3: TGCAGTGCTTACCTCCCCGGGGGCTACACCTTC. Amino acid sequence: CSAYLPGGYTF.

This chain joins TRBV4-1 and TRBJ2-1; the D gene is possibly TRBD1 (5 bases). Trimming took 4 bases from V and 7 from J, leaving 5 bases between them. CDR1 is MGHRA and CDR2 is YSYEKL in the germline V gene. The CDR3 covers 11 residues. The DNA of the CDR3 is TGCGCCAGCAGCCCAGGGAATGAGCAGTTCTTC. Translated: CASSPGNEQFF.

The V gene is TRBV6-1, the J gene TRBJ2-5; D possibly corresponds to TRBD1 (6 bases). Germline assignment: CDR1 MNHNS and CDR2 SASEGT. V was trimmed by 2 bases and J by 2 bases, leaving 12 bases between them. The CDR3 has 15 residues. The CDR3 bases are TGTGCCAGCAGTGAACAGGGGAGAGGACAAGAGACCCAGTACTTC. Amino acids: CASSEQGRGQETQYF.

V gene TRBV10-3 combines with J gene TRBJ2-7; 10 bases are shared with TRBD1. Germline lookup yields CDR1 ENHRY and CDR2 SYGVKD. This CDR3 contains 15 residues. Trimming took 6 bases from V and 2 from J; bases not matched to a gene: 7. DNA for the CDR3: TGTGCCATCAGGGGGACAGGGGAACTAACCTACGAGCAGTACTTC. It specifies CAIRGTGELTYEQYF.

The J gene is TRBJ2-7, the V gene TRBV6-5; D possibly corresponds to TRBD1 (5 bases). In germline, CDR1 is MNHEY, CDR2 SVGAGI. Trimming removed 4 bases at V and 5 bases at J, with 21 bases between. CDR3 size: 16 residues. The DNA for the CDR3 is TGTGCCAGCAGTTCCCTAGGGGATTTCAGATATCACGAGCAGTACTTC. Its protein is CASSSLGDFRYHEQYF.

This chain connects TRBV7-2 to TRBJ1-1; D remains ambiguous. The V gene lost 2 bases and the J gene lost 2 bases, with 9 bases spanning the gap. The length of the CDR3 is 14 residues. Germline loops: CDR1 SGHTA, CDR2 FQGNSA. DNA for the CDR3: TGTGCCAGCAGCTTATCTGAGGGAAACACTGAAGCTTTCTTT. Residues: CASSLSEGNTEAFF.

The chain has TRBV5-6 and TRBJ2-2; no definite D call. The CDR3 runs to 13 residues. Germline CDR1 reads SGHDT; CDR2 reads YYEEEE. The V end was cut by 0 bases, the J end by 7 bases, with 7 bases between. This CDR3 is CASSLELGGELFF. The CDR3 region has the DNA TGTGCCAGCAGCTTGGAACTCGGCGGGGAGCTGTTTTTT.

This clone has a handful of counts. The chain recombines TRBV2 with TRBJ2-7, with D perhaps matching TRBD1 (5 bases). Germline loops: CDR1 SNHLY, CDR2 FYNNEI. CDR3 size: 13 residues. Trimming stripped 7 bases from V and 0 bases from J, with 10 bases between. CDR3 amino acids: CASIFDSSYEQYF. The CDR3 region has the DNA TGTGCCAGCATCTTCGACAGCTCCTACGAGCAGTACTTC. Drawing the rest from reference TRBV2 and TRBJ2-7, the complete variable domain is EPEVTQTPSHQVTQMGQEVILRCVPISNHLYFYWYRQILGQKVEFLVSFYNNEISEKSEIFDDQFSVERPDGSNFTLKIRSTKLEDSAMYFCASIFDSSYEQYFGPGTRLTVT.

This sequence joins TRBV27 and TRBJ1-2; 8 positions match TRBD1. CDR1 and CDR2 (germline): MNHEY, SMNVEV (reference sequence). This CDR3 region has 15 residues. V lost 0 bases, J lost 5 bases, and 5 bases stayed unmatched. CDR3 loop: CASSLSAGGLYGYTF. CDR3 sequence (DNA): TGTGCCAGCAGTTTATCGGCAGGGGGCTTATATGGCTACACCTTC.

The chain uses TRBV4-1 and TRBJ1-2, with 9 bases fitting TRBD1. Germline V gives CDR1 MGHRA, CDR2 YSYEKL. This CDR3 is built from 13 residues. V was clipped by 5 bases and J by 4 bases; unmatched bases: 2. The CDR3 DNA reads TGCGCCAGCAGCGGGACAGGGTCCTATGGCTACACCTTC. Encoded protein: CASSGTGSYGYTF.

The J gene is TRBJ2-7, the V gene TRBV18; D uncertain. CDR3 length equals 13 residues. V lost 4 bases, J lost 3 bases, and 10 bases lay in between. Germline CDR1 and CDR2: KGHSH and LQKENI. This chain's CDR3 is CASSQGYSYEQYF. The CDR3 DNA sequence: TGTGCCAGCTCACAAGGCTACAGCTACGAGCAGTACTTC.

The chain employs TRBV29-1 and TRBJ2-5; 12 bases are a match to TRBD2. Trimming cost V 4 bases and J 5 bases; bases outside gene matches: 8. The germline CDR1 and CDR2 sequences are SQVTM and ANQGSEA. This CDR3 is built from 15 residues. This CDR3 is CSVGASGGATETQYF. The CDR3 nucleotides read TGCAGCGTTGGCGCTAGCGGGGGGGCCACGGAGACCCAGTACTTC.

The chain employs TRBV10-3 and TRBJ1-1; TRBD1 is a possible D gene (6 bases). V was cut by 7 bases and J by 5 bases, with 14 bases left in between. Germline assignment: CDR1 ENHRY and CDR2 SYGVKD. This CDR3 comprises 13 residues. The CDR3 reads CAINFRGGTEAFF. The CDR3 DNA reads TGTGCCATCAACTTCAGGGGTGGGACTGAAGCTTTCTTT.